This T cell receptor beta chain was recorded in a study of human T cells and chemical hapten exposure. Study-wide background: Upper inner arm skin measuring approximately 2 cm by approximately 2 cm received 2% DPC for sensitization.

Time point meaning: pre-sensitization, week 0. Treatment given: therapeutic diphenylcyclopropenone sensitization with weekly scalp DPC. The length of the CDR3 is 15 residues. V was shortened by 3 bases and J by 2 bases, with 12 bases between the two germline ends. TCRdb analysed the RACE reads with MiXCR anew, one entry per CDR3 protein. The sample holds tens of thousands of distinct CDR3 sequences, 9.5% to 15% seen once. This clonotype was seen ten or more times. The sample in question was whole blood, obtained in connection with sensitization to the hapten diphenylcyclopropenone (DPC). The sequence came from a woman in her 30s with alopecia areata. Some clones in this sample may be carry-over from other donors' samples. The rearrangement joins TRBV12-3 or TRBV12-4 to TRBJ2-3; no clear D. CDR3 sequence reads: CASSFSDPITDTQYF. CDR3 nucleotides: TGTGCCAGCAGTTTTTCTGACCCTATCACAGATACGCAGTATTTT.